The sequence of this TCR beta chain was determined in a study of somatic mutations in cytotoxic T cells in rheumatoid arthritis. Across the whole study: Patient blood (approximately 30 ml EDTA) was drawn right after diagnosis, before any treatment. Sorting by flow gave nearly 100% purity for some V beta antibody-stained T-cell populations, including V beta1+ cells sequenced for TCRB.

Positive magnetic bead selection isolated CD4+ and CD8+ cells, and flow cytometry checked purity. The protocol was immunoSEQ multiplex PCR, while the TCRdb copy is restricted to in-frame clones and leaves out a portion. The repertoire holds around 14,000 clones, with 90% to 95% as singletons. There are 17 residues in the CDR3. The V and J ends lost 4 bases and 0 bases respectively, with 17 bases between them. The V gene's germline CDR1 is SGHKS and CDR2 YYEKEE (reference sequence). This sequence joins TRBV5-5 and TRBJ2-4, with D perhaps TRBD2 (6 bases). The specimen was CD4+ T cells sorted from blood. This receptor was obtained from a man in his 70s with rheumatoid arthritis. Here the CDR3 reads CASSSSGTGLAKNIQYF. CDR3 sequence (DNA): TGTGCCAGCAGCAGCTCCGGGACTGGACTAGCCAAAAACATTCAGTACTTC.